This T cell receptor beta chain stems from a study of blood T cell repertoires in COVID-19. On the study more broadly: T cells, B-cell-depleted T cells, or PBMCs provided the cDNA or gDNA that served as material.

The data were produced by immunoSEQ multiplex PCR, yet TCRdb's version contains in-frame clones alone and is incomplete. The repertoire holds 70,000 to 95,000 clones, 80% to 90% seen once, with less than 15% in the top ten. The receptor was derived from a human donor in a cohort sampled during active COVID-19. The sample consisted of peripheral blood.

In nucleotides, the CDR3 is TGTGCCAGTAGTGCCGCCAGCCTAGCGGGGGGCAGGAATGAGCAGTTCTTC. It specifies CASSAASLAGGRNEQFF. V usage is TRBV19 and J usage is TRBJ2-1; 11 nucleotides align to TRBD2. This CDR3 spans 17 amino acids. Per germline, CDR1 LNHDA and CDR2 SQIVND (reference sequence). The V gene end was trimmed by 5 bases and the J gene end by 7 bases; junction bases not matched to a gene: 13.